The 9 T cell receptor beta chains below come from one sample, sequenced in a study of T cell responses to AZD1222 COVID-19 vaccine. Measured with immunoSEQ multiplex PCR; TCRdb has only the in-frame clones, and not every one. The repertoire consists of roughly 67,000 clones, with approximately 88% occurring once and the leading ten covering around 20%. This sample comprised peripheral blood, obtained on day 0 of AZD1222 vaccination. The receptors originated from an adult in good health.

The chain joins TRBV30 to TRBJ2-5, with TRBD1 matching 9 bases. The germline V gene has CDR1 GTSNPN and CDR2 SVGIG (reference sequence). The V segment lost 4 bases and the J segment 4 bases; nucleotides outside the gene matches: 7. The CDR3 is 14 residues long. DNA of the CDR3: TGTGCCTGGACCACCGGGACAGGGCTAGAGACCCAGTACTTC. Its translation is CAWTTGTGLETQYF.

In DNA form, the CDR3 reads TGTGCCAGCAGCCTATTACAGGGGGCGCGAGAGCAGTTCTTC. It translates to CASSLLQGAREQFF. This chain links TRBV6-5 with TRBJ2-1; 9 bases match TRBD1. V lost 6 bases, J lost 10 bases, and 10 bases stayed unmatched. Germline-derived CDR1 and CDR2 are MNHEY and SVGAGI. The CDR3 spans 14 residues.

The J gene is TRBJ2-1, the V gene TRBV2; no definite D call. Germline values: CDR1 SNHLY, CDR2 FYNNEI. V shed 4 bases and J shed 4 bases, with 5 bases lying between them. This CDR3 is 12 amino acids long. Here the CDR3 reads CASSVRYNEQFF. In DNA, the CDR3 is TGTGCCAGCAGTGTACGTTACAATGAGCAGTTCTTC. The entire variable domain, with the rest obtained from reference TRBV2 and TRBJ2-1, is as follows: EPEVTQTPSHQVTQMGQEVILRCVPISNHLYFYWYRQILGQKVEFLVSFYNNEISEKSEIFDDQFSVERPDGSNFTLKIRSTKLEDSAMYFCASSVRYNEQFFGPGTRLTVL.

The chain employs TRBV7-9 and TRBJ2-7, with D possibly called TRBD1 or TRBD2 (6 bases each). V gave up 6 bases and J gave up 6 bases, with 15 bases separating them. This CDR3 is built from 13 residues. Germline CDR1 SEHNR, CDR2 FQNEAQ (reference sequence). The CDR3: CASRRDSGAEQYF. The CDR3 DNA sequence: TGTGCCAGCAGGAGGGACTCAGGGGCCGAGCAGTACTTC. The complete variable domain, with remaining parts taken from reference TRBV7-9 and TRBJ2-7, reads DTGVSQNPRHKITKRGQNVTFRCDPISEHNRLYWYRQTLGQGPEFLTYFQNEAQLEKSRLLSDRFSAERPKGSFSTLEIQRTEQGDSAMYLCASRRDSGAEQYFGPGTRLTVT.

V and J are TRBV28 and TRBJ1-4; D call uncertain. The germline CDR1 and CDR2 sequences are MDHEN and SYDVKM. The CDR3 covers 17 residues. The V end was cut by 7 bases, the J end by 0 bases, with 18 bases between. This CDR3 is CASIPSTPQATNEKLFF. CDR3 DNA: TGTGCCAGCATTCCCTCGACACCCCAGGCAACTAATGAAAAACTGTTTTTT.

The V call is TRBV21-1, the J call TRBJ1-1; TRBD1, the table's D call, was not compared with the DNA. TRBV21-1 is a pseudogene locus. The CDR3 totals 21 residues. The CDR3 loop reads CASSKVRRGGDSRLKNTEAFF. The CDR3 DNA follows: TGTGCCAGCAGCAAAGTAAGAAGGGGTGGGGATTCACGATTAAAGAACACTGAAGCTTTCTTT.

The V gene is TRBV10-3, the J gene TRBJ1-2; possibly TRBD1 for D (5 bases). The CDR3 length is 13 residues. Germline V gene sequence: CDR1 ENHRY, CDR2 SYGVKD. Trimming shortened V by 0 bases and J by 8 bases, and 10 bases separated the two germline ends. The CDR3: CAISESSRDGYTF. In nucleotides, the CDR3 is TGTGCCATCAGTGAGTCGAGCAGGGACGGCTACACCTTC.

The chain combines TRBV10-2 with TRBJ2-5, with 10 nucleotides matching TRBD2. The germline V gene encodes CDR1 WSHSY and CDR2 SAAADI. The CDR3 covers 18 residues. The V segment lost 3 bases and the J segment 4 bases; nucleotides outside the gene matches: 14. The CDR3 DNA follows: TGCGCCAGCAGTGAAAGGATAGCGGGAGGTGGTTTAGGAGAGACCCAGTACTTC. It is translated as CASSERIAGGGLGETQYF.

This clone has only a few counts. V gene TRBV2 combines with J gene TRBJ1-1; tentatively, D is TRBD1 (5 bases). CDR1 SNHLY and CDR2 FYNNEI come from the germline V gene. There are 17 residues in the CDR3. Trimming pared 7 bases from V and 4 bases from J, leaving 25 bases between. The CDR3 nucleotides read TGTGCCAGCACGTCGGCCGAGGGACGCCCGGGGGGCACTGAAGCTTTCTTT. Translating gives CASTSAEGRPGGTEAFF.